The next 21 T cell receptor beta chains were all read from a single sample in a study of blood T cell repertoires in COVID-19. Produced via immunoSEQ multiplex PCR; TCRdb's table is partial and in-frame only. The sample lists roughly 200,000 clones, about 85% seen once, with about 10% in the top ten. Material for sequencing was peripheral blood. These receptors were collected from a woman of 80 years or more with COVID-19, enrolled during active disease.

This clone was observed a single time. The chain combines TRBV6-5 with TRBJ1-6; TRBD1 is a possible D gene (6 bases). From germline, CDR1 is MNHEY and CDR2 SVGAGI. This CDR3 region has 14 residues. Trimming cost V 6 bases and J 8 bases, with 14 bases left between them. This chain's CDR3 is CASRPWTDDSPLHF. CDR3 sequence (DNA): TGTGCCAGCAGACCCTGGACAGACGATTCACCCCTCCACTTT.

The rearrangement joins TRBV11-1 to TRBJ2-1; 8 bases agree with TRBD1. CDR3 length: 11 residues. The J segment lost 10 bases and the V segment lost 9 bases, leaving 5 bases of the junction unmatched. Germline V gene lookup returns CDR1 SGHAT and CDR2 FQDESV (reference sequence). The CDR3: CASTTGGEQFF. CDR3 sequence (DNA): TGTGCCAGTACAACAGGGGGGGAGCAGTTCTTC. Looking up the rest from reference TRBV11-1 and TRBJ2-1 gives the full variable domain: EAEVAQSPRYKITEKSQAVAFWCDPISGHATLYWYRQILGQGPELLVQFQDESVVDDSQLPKDRFSAERLKGVDSTLKIQPAELGDSAMYLCASTTGGEQFFGPGTRLTVL.

The table lists this clone with a count of one. V usage is TRBV3-1 (or the pseudogene TRBV3-2) and J usage is TRBJ1-2, with D possibly matching TRBD1 (6 bases). Germline CDR1 reads LGHDT; CDR2 reads YNNKEL (reference sequence). The CDR3 covers 15 residues. V lost 1 base to trimming and J lost 4 bases, with 13 bases between them. CDR3 protein: CASSQVSGGLYGYTF. CDR3 bases: TGTGCCAGCAGCCAAGTTAGCGGGGGCCTCTATGGCTACACCTTC.

Only a few counts were recorded for this clone. J is TRBJ2-7 and V is TRBV28; TRBD1 might be the D (6 bases). Germline CDR1 reads MDHEN; CDR2 reads SYDVKM. This CDR3 is 14 amino acids long. V lost 6 bases and J 1 base, leaving 13 bases between the germline ends. The CDR3 coding sequence is TGTGCCAGCAGACCCCAGGGGAATTCCTACGAGCAGTACTTC. Translating it yields CASRPQGNSYEQYF.

This clone was seen just once. The rearrangement joins TRBV10-2 to TRBJ2-5; 11 bases agree with TRBD2. Germline values: CDR1 WSHSY, CDR2 SAAADI. Trimming cost V 10 bases and J 4 bases; bases outside gene matches: 23. The CDR3 has 19 amino acids. The CDR3 loop reads CATANRVAGGPMFPETQYF. The CDR3, as DNA: TGCGCCACCGCGAACCGGGTAGCGGGGGGGCCTATGTTCCCAGAGACCCAGTACTTC.

This clone was detected only once. The chain joins TRBV5-1 to TRBJ1-2; TRBD1 is a possible D gene (6 bases). The CDR3 runs to 16 residues. V lost 0 bases and J lost 3, with 15 bases in between. Germline assignment: CDR1 SGHRS and CDR2 YFSETQ. CDR3 sequence reads: CASSLGPPGQDYGYTF. CDR3 bases: TGCGCCAGCAGCTTGGGACCTCCGGGACAAGACTATGGCTACACCTTC. The whole variable domain, filled in from reference TRBV5-1 and TRBJ1-2, reads KAGVTQTPRYLIKTRGQQVTLSCSPISGHRSVSWYQQTPGQGLQFLFEYFSETQRNKGNFPGRFSGRQFSNSRSEMNVSTLELGDSALYLCASSLGPPGQDYGYTFGSGTRLTVV.

The chain links TRBV10-3 to TRBJ2-2, with 7 bases fitting TRBD1. Germline trimming cut 2 bases from V and 4 bases from J; bases unmatched to any gene: 7. The germline V gene encodes CDR1 ENHRY and CDR2 SYGVKD. The CDR3 spans 16 residues. In DNA form, the CDR3 reads TGTGCCATCAGTGAGCGACTCGGACAGGCCACCGGGGAGCTGTTTTTT. The encoded protein is CAISERLGQATGELFF.

The V and J genes are TRBV5-1 and TRBJ1-6; unclear D gene. V gave up 3 bases and J gave up 7 bases, with 14 bases separating them. CDR1 SGHRS and CDR2 YFSETQ come from the germline V gene. CDR3 length: 15 amino acids. The CDR3 region has the DNA TGCGCCAGCAGCTCTGACCTGGGAGTGAATTCACCCCTCCACTTT. Residues: CASSSDLGVNSPLHF. The variable domain in full, with the rest retrieved from reference TRBV5-1 and TRBJ1-6, is KAGVTQTPRYLIKTRGQQVTLSCSPISGHRSVSWYQQTPGQGLQFLFEYFSETQRNKGNFPGRFSGRQFSNSRSEMNVSTLELGDSALYLCASSSDLGVNSPLHFGNGTRLTVT.

The rearrangement links TRBV27 to TRBJ2-2; D might be TRBD2 (5 bases). The CDR3 has 17 residues. Trimming cost V 5 bases and J 0 bases, with 16 bases left between them. The germline gives CDR1 MNHEY, CDR2 SMNVEV (reference sequence). The CDR3 loop reads CASSHRVFGANTGELFF. CDR3 DNA: TGTGCCAGCAGTCACCGGGTCTTCGGGGCGAACACCGGGGAGCTGTTTTTT.

The gene calls are TRBV19 and TRBJ1-1, with a tentative D call TRBD1 (5 bases). Per the germline V gene, CDR1 is LNHDA and CDR2 is SQIVND (reference sequence). V was clipped by 4 bases and J by 4 bases, with 16 bases between them. This CDR3 region has 15 residues. The CDR3 sequence is CASSTPAGRGTEAFF. In DNA form, the CDR3 reads TGTGCCAGTAGTACCCCTGCGGGGAGGGGCACTGAAGCTTTCTTT. Full variable domain (missing parts from reference TRBV19 and TRBJ1-1): DGGITQSPKYLFRKEGQNVTLSCEQNLNHDAMYWYRQDPGQGLRLIYYSQIVNDFQKGDIAEGYSVSREKKESFPLTVTSAQKNPTAFYLCASSTPAGRGTEAFFGQGTRLTVV.

The J gene is TRBJ1-1, the V gene TRBV5-1, with TRBD1 matching 11 bases. CDR3 length equals 17 residues. V gave up 2 bases and J gave up 0 bases; unmatched junction bases: 6. Germline CDR1 reads SGHRS; CDR2 reads YFSETQ. The CDR3 sequence: CASSLGDRGFLNTEAFF. The CDR3 DNA sequence: TGCGCCAGCAGCTTAGGGGACAGGGGGTTTTTGAACACTGAAGCTTTCTTT.

The chain uses TRBV7-2 and TRBJ2-3; 9 nucleotides line up with TRBD1. The CDR3 is 14 amino acids. Trimming removed 6 bases from V and 1 base from J; junction bases left unmatched: 2. Germline-derived CDR1 and CDR2 are SGHTA and FQGNSA. CDR3: CASRRTGGTDTQYF. In nucleotides, the CDR3 is TGTGCCAGCAGGAGGACAGGGGGCACAGATACGCAGTATTTT.

The gene calls are TRBV28 and TRBJ1-6; TRBD1 matches 8 bases. The trim removed 4 bases at V and 8 bases at J, leaving 7 bases unmatched. There are 15 residues in the CDR3. The germline V gene has CDR1 MDHEN and CDR2 SYDVKM. The CDR3 DNA reads as TGTGCCAGCAGTTCCGACAGGGGTCGGGATTCACCCCTCCACTTT. Its translation is CASSSDRGRDSPLHF.

V gene TRBV6-7 combines with J gene TRBJ2-1; D may be TRBD2 (5 bases). TRBV6-7 qualifies as an ORF whose function is uncertain. Trimming stripped 8 bases from V and 0 bases from J, with 20 bases between. CDR3 length: 17 residues. CDR3 bases: TGTGCCAGCGGCGTAAAAGCGGATTCGAGCTCCTACAATGAGCAGTTCTTC. Translation gives CASGVKADSSSYNEQFF.

This clone showed up just a few times. The chain employs TRBV10-3 and TRBJ1-4; D unclear. V lost 6 bases to trimming and J lost 4 bases, with 6 bases between them. In germline, CDR1 is ENHRY, CDR2 SYGVKD. There are 12 residues in the CDR3. The CDR3 here is CAIRGGNEKLFF. CDR3 nucleotides: TGTGCCATCAGGGGAGGTAATGAAAAACTGTTTTTT.

The chain couples TRBV19 to TRBJ1-2; 10 positions agree with TRBD1. CDR1 LNHDA and CDR2 SQIVND come from the germline V gene (reference sequence). The CDR3 is made up of 16 amino acids. The V gene end was trimmed by 6 bases and the J gene end by 8 bases; junction bases not matched to a gene: 15. For the CDR3, the DNA is TGTGCCAGTAGACCTAAAGACCGCCGGACAGGGGGAGGCTACACCTTC. It specifies CASRPKDRRTGGGYTF.

The gene calls are TRBV5-5 and TRBJ2-1, with TRBD2 matching over 9 bases. The ends lost 0 bases at V and 7 bases at J; junction bases unmatched: 2. The CDR3 is 14 residues long. CDR1 SGHKS and CDR2 YYEKEE come from the germline V gene (reference sequence). CDR3 in amino acids: CASSLDLAGNEQFF. CDR3 coding DNA: TGTGCCAGCAGCTTGGACCTAGCGGGAAATGAGCAGTTCTTC. The whole variable domain, remainder taken from reference TRBV5-5 and TRBJ2-1, is DAGVTQSPTHLIKTRGQQVTLRCSPISGHKSVSWYQQVLGQGPQFIFQYYEKEERGRGNFPDRFSARQFPNYSSELNVNALLLGDSALYLCASSLDLAGNEQFFGPGTRLTVL.

The chain carries TRBV28 and TRBJ1-2; 8 bases line up with TRBD1. Looked up from germline, CDR1 is MDHEN and CDR2 is SYDVKM. The V and J ends lost 5 bases and 7 bases, in that order; junction bases with no gene match: 6. The CDR3 has 13 residues. The CDR3 is CASSIGQGFGYTF. The CDR3 DNA is TGTGCCAGCAGTATAGGACAGGGCTTTGGCTACACCTTC.

The chain is built from TRBV5-6 and TRBJ1-4; 10 bases are shared with TRBD1. This CDR3 is built from 14 residues. With V trimmed by 3 bases and J by 6 bases, 2 bases remained unmatched. Germline V lookup: CDR1 SGHDT, CDR2 YYEEEE. CDR3 amino acids: CASSSTGGYEKLFF. The CDR3 DNA follows: TGTGCCAGCAGCTCGACAGGGGGCTATGAAAAACTGTTTTTT.

The sample holds a few counts of this clone. The chain links TRBV15 to TRBJ1-1, with D hard to call. The CDR3 totals 14 residues. The V gene's germline CDR1 is LNHNV and CDR2 YYDKDF (reference sequence). Between the trimmed V and J ends, which lost 3 bases and 3 bases, there was a span of 11 bases. In DNA, the CDR3 is TGTGCCACCAGCAGTTGGCCCCGGGACACTGAAGCTTTCTTT. Translation: CATSSWPRDTEAFF.

The genes are TRBV5-5 and TRBJ1-4; 10 nucleotides align to TRBD1. Germline trimming cut 4 bases from V and 2 bases from J; bases unmatched to any gene: 5. Germline CDR1 is SGHKS and CDR2 is YYEKEE (reference sequence). The length of the CDR3 is 16 residues. As DNA, the CDR3 is TGTGCCAGCAGCCCCGACAGGGGGCACACTAATGAAAAACTGTTTTTT. It is translated as CASSPDRGHTNEKLFF.